The sequence of this TCR beta chain was determined in a study of blood T cell repertoires in COVID-19. Study background: Spain, Italy and the United States supplied samples that represented acute and convalescent COVID-19. The analysed material was cDNA or gDNA that came from T cells, B-cell-depleted T cells, or PBMCs.

Recruited during active infection, patients (from Seattle) were subsequently followed longitudinally. In the authors' workflow: Estimation of nucleated cell counts relied on the amplification of reference gene primers. The assay was immunoSEQ multiplex PCR, and TCRdb's table has in-frame clones only and misses some. The DNA was the basis for D and trimming; V, J and clone size are from that table. The table lists roughly 200,000 clones, more than 85% of them singletons, with roughly 10% in the top ten. Losses at the gene ends were 4 bases for V and 5 bases for J; bases not matched to a gene: 5. CDR1 SGHNT and CDR2 YYREEE come from the germline V gene (reference sequence). The CDR3 loop spans 15 amino acids.

The sequencing sample was made of peripheral blood. The rearrangement joins TRBV5-4 to TRBJ1-6; the match to TRBD1 covers 8 bases. The clonotype originates from a woman aged 45 to 65 with COVID-19, enrolled during active disease. Here the CDR3 reads CASSPRTGNNSPLHF. In DNA form, the CDR3 reads TGTGCCAGCAGCCCCCGGACAGGGAATAATTCACCCCTCCACTTT.